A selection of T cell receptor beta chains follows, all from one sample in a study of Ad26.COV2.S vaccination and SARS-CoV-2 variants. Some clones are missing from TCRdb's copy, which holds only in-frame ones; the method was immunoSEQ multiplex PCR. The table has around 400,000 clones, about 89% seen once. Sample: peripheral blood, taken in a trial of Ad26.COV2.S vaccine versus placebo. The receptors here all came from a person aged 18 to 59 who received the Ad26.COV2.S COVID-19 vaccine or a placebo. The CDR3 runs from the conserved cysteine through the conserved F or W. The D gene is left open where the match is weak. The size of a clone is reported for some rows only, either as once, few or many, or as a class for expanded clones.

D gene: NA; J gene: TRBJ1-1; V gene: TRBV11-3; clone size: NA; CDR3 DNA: TGTGCCAGCAGCTTCTACTCGACAGGAAACACTGAAGCTTTCTTT; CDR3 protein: CASSFYSTGNTEAFF
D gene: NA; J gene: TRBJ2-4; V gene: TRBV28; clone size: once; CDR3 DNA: TGTGCCAGCATCACCCCGTTACAGGAGACCTTAGCCAAAAACATTCAGTACTTC; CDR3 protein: CASITPLQETLAKNIQYF
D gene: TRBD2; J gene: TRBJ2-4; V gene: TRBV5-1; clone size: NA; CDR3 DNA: TGCGCCAGCAAGGTAGCGGGAGGGCCTTGGAACATTCAGTACTTC; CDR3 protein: CASKVAGGPWNIQYF
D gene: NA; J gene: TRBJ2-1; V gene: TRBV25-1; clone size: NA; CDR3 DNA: TGTGCCAGCAGAATCTACAATGAGCAGTTCTTC; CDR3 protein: CASRIYNEQFF
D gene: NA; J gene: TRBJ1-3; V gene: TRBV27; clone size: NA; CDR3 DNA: TGTGCCAGCAGTCGAGCGGTTCCCGGAAACACCATATATTTT; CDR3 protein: CASSRAVPGNTIYF
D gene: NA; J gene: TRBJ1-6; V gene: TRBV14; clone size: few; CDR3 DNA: TGTGCCAGCAGCCAAGGGACAGAGAGAACCCTCCACTTT; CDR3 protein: CASSQGTERTLHF
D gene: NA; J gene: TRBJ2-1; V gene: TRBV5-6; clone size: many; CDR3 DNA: TGTGCCAGCAGCACTTCCGGGACGGCCTACAATGAGCAGTTCTTC; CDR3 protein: CASSTSGTAYNEQFF
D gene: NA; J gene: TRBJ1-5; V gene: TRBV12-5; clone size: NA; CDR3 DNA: TGTGCTAGTGGTTTGCCATCAGGGAGCAATCAGCCCCAGCATTTT; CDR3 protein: CASGLPSGSNQPQHF
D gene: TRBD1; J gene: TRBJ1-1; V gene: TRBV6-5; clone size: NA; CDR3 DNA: TGTGCCAGCAACCTCCGGGGACAGTACACTGAAGCTTTCTTT; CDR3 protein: CASNLRGQYTEAFF
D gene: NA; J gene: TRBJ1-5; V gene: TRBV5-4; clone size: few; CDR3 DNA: TGTGCCAGCAGCGGGGGAATCAATCAGCCCCAGCATTTT; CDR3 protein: CASSGGINQPQHF
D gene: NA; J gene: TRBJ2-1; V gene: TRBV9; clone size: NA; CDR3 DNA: TGTGCCAGCAGCGTACTTAGTAATTCTCCTGAGCAGTTCTTC; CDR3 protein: CASSVLSNSPEQFF
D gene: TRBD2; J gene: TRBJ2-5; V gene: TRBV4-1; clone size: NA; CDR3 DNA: TGCGCCAGCAGCCACCCCTCGGGAATAGCGGGGGCGGCAGAGACCCAGTACTTC; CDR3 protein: CASSHPSGIAGAAETQYF
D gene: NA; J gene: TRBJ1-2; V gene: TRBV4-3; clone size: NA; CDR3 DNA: TGCGCCAGCAGCCAAACGGGGGTGAGTGGCTACACCTTC; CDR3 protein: CASSQTGVSGYTF
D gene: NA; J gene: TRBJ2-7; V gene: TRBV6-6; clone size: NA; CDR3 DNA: TGTGCCAGCAGTTACAGGGTGAGAAGTAGCTCTTACGAGCAGTACTTC; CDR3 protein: CASSYRVRSSSYEQYF
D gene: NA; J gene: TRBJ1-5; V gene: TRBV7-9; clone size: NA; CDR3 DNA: TGTGCCAGCAGCTCGGGCAATCAGCCCCAGCATTTT; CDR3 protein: CASSSGNQPQHF
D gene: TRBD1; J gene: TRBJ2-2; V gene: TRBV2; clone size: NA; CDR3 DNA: TGTGCCAGCAGGAAGCAAGGGGGACAGGGCACCGGGGAGCTGTTTTTT; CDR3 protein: CASRKQGGQGTGELFF
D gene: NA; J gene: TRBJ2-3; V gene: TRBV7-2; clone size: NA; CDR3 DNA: TGTGCCAGCAGCTTATACGGTCCACCCTCAGATACGCAGTATTTT; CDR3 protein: CASSLYGPPSDTQYF
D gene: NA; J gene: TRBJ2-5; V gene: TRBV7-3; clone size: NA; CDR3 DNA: TGTGCCAGCACCGTGGGGGCAGCAGAGACCCAGTACTTC; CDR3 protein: CASTVGAAETQYF
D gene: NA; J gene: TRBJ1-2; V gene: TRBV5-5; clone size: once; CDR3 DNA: TGTGCCAGCAGACTGAACCCCCCCGTGGGGAACTATGGCTACACCTTC; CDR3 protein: CASRLNPPVGNYGYTF
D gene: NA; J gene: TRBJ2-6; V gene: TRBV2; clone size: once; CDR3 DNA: TGTGCCAGCAGGGCAGACAGCAGCTCTGGGGCCAACGTCCTGACTTTC; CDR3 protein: CASRADSSSGANVLTF